This is a list of T cell receptor beta chains from one sample in a study of T-cell memory formation after mild COVID-19. TCRdb reprocessed the 5' RACE reads with MiXCR, giving one entry per CDR3 protein. The top ten clones hold around 40% of a sample with more than 75,000 distinct CDR3 sequences, around a quarter of them seen once. Material for sequencing was PBMCs or a T cell subset sorted from them (not recorded which). These receptors came from a man in his late teens or twenties who had mild COVID-19 (a few samples of this study predate the infection). Cell type and time point are not known. CDR3s include the opening cysteine and the closing phenylalanine or tryptophan. D genes are given only for firm matches. The size field is filled for only some rows; it gives once, few, many or a size class.

J | size | V | D | CDR3
TRBJ2-6 | - | TRBV4-2 | - | CASSQDNNSGANVLTF
TRBJ1-2 | - | TRBV24-1 | - | CATSDSGGGPSLAYGYTF
TRBJ2-3 | - | TRBV25-1 | - | CASAWGSTDTQYF
TRBJ1-2 | - | TRBV7-2 | TRBD1 | CASSEQGGVRYGYTF
TRBJ2-3 | many | TRBV11-2 | TRBD1 | CASSSPRGLHTQYF
TRBJ2-2 | - | TRBV6-5 | TRBD2 | CASSYSTPSGGKGGELFF
TRBJ1-1 | - | TRBV5-1 | - | CASSPGGALNTEAFF
TRBJ2-3 | - | TRBV3-1 | TRBD2 | CASSQAGGGPTDTQYF
TRBJ1-1 | - | TRBV5-1 | - | CASSLGYKAEAFF
TRBJ2-7 | - | TRBV27 | - | CASQRSPYEQYF
TRBJ2-7 | - | TRBV4-3 | - | CASSQGVSKYF
TRBJ1-1 | few | TRBV9 | - | CASSVGSGTQNTEAFF
TRBJ2-1 | - | TRBV9 | - | CASSVGQGNYNEQFF
TRBJ2-1 | many | TRBV20-1 | - | CSARAEEGAYNEQFF
TRBJ2-1 | few | TRBV7-9 | - | CASSLGDVGNEQFF
TRBJ1-2 | - | TRBV4-3 | TRBD1 | CASSQTTGENYGYTF
TRBJ2-3 | few | TRBV20-1 | TRBD2 | CSATPTSGTDTQYF
TRBJ1-5 | once | TRBV20-1 | - | CSARGPGVGNQPQHF
TRBJ2-5 | - | TRBV7-3 | TRBD1 | CASSLGSGEGPSGGTQYF
TRBJ2-3 | - | TRBV7-7 | - | CASSLSQGHTDTQYF
TRBJ1-5 | - | TRBV6-2/TRBV6-3 | - | CASSEGFQPQHF
TRBJ2-3 | few | TRBV6-5 | - | CATSEPVADTQYF
TRBJ2-2 | - | TRBV4-1 | - | CASSQMGLNTGELFF
TRBJ2-1 | few | TRBV6-4 | TRBD2 | CASSDSLAGGSMGEQFF
TRBJ2-1 | - | TRBV15 | TRBD2 | CATSKYPSGGLNEQFF
TRBJ1-1 | many | TRBV5-5 | - | CASSEGAPGGTEAFF
TRBJ2-3 | few | TRBV15 | - | CATSRDRGFTDTQYF
TRBJ2-3 | few | TRBV7-2 | - | CASSLAVVADTQYF
TRBJ2-3 | - | TRBV5-1 | TRBD2 | CASSPRLAGSTDTQYF
TRBJ1-1 | once | TRBV12-3/TRBV12-4 | - | CASSLTTNTEAFF
TRBJ1-2 | many | TRBV7-9 | - | CASSLGTENYGYTF
TRBJ2-7 | - | TRBV14 | - | CASSQDSGVGEQYF
TRBJ1-1 | few | TRBV5-1 | - | CASRSGNTEAFF
TRBJ2-1 | - | TRBV20-1 | - | CSARNRDYNEQFF
TRBJ1-1 | few | TRBV4-3 | - | CASSQARNTEAFF
TRBJ1-1 | - | TRBV6-2/TRBV6-3 | - | CASSYANTEAFF
TRBJ2-3 | - | TRBV4-2 | - | CASSPDMGTDTQYF
TRBJ2-1 | many | TRBV29-1 | TRBD2 | CSVSSGGYEQFF